This T cell receptor (beta chain) was captured by sequencing in a study of T cells after yellow fever vaccination. The CDR3 spans 13 residues. Trimming took 5 bases from V and 6 from J, leaving 14 bases between them. Germline values: CDR1 SGHVS, CDR2 FQNEAQ. TCRdb redid the calling of the 5' RACE reads with MiXCR, one entry per CDR3 protein. The data contain 450,000 to 550,000 distinct CDR3 sequences, about 19% of them seen just once; the ten biggest clones take up roughly an eighth. This TCR derives from a man younger than 40 who received the YFV17D yellow fever vaccine. The chain couples TRBV7-8 to TRBJ2-7, with D perhaps matching TRBD1 or TRBD2 (7 bases each). The starting material was PBMCs, obtained 15 days after the yellow fever booster vaccination. CDR3 protein: CASSNDREGEQYF. The CDR3 DNA reads as TGTGCCAGCAGCAACGACAGGGAGGGCGAGCAGTACTTC. Drawing the rest from reference TRBV7-8 and TRBJ2-7, the complete variable domain is GAGVSQSPRYKVAKRGQDVALRCDPISGHVSLFWYQQALGQGPEFLTYFQNEAQLDKSGLPSDRFFAERPEGSVSTLKIQRTQQEDSAVYLCASSNDREGEQYFGPGTRLTVT.